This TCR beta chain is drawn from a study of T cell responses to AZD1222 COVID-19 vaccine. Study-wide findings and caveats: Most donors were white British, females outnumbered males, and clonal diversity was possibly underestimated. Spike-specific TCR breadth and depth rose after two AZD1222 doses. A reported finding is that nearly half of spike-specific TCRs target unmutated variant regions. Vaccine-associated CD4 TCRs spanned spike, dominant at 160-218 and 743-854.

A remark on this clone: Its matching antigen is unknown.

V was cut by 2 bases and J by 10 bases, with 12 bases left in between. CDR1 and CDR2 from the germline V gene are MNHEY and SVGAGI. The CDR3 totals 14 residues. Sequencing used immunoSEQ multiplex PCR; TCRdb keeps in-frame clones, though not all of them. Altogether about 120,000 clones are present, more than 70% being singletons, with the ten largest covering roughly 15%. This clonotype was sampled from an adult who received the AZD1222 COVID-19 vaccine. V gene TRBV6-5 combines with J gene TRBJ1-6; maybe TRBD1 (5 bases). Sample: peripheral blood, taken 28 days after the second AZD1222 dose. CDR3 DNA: TGTGCCAGCAGTTACGAGGGGCGGGGGTCACCCCTCCACTTT. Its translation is CASSYEGRGSPLHF.